This T cell receptor beta chain was observed in a study of control samples from healthy donors and cancer patients (dated by TCRdb to the early 2020s). In the case of this clone: Its antigen is still unknown. The record has no base qualities; no much larger clone is one base away.

The CDR3 spans 15 residues, from the cysteine through the phenylalanine. Kept here is only the CDR3 DNA, which spans 45 bases and is read in frame from base 1. Trimmed from V: 3 bases; trimmed from J: 6 bases; junction bases lacking a gene match: 5. The germline V gene encodes CDR1 MGHRA and CDR2 YSYEKL. The library was made by the immunoSEQ multiplex PCR assay. TCRdb holds this immuneACCESS table with in-frame rearrangements only. Some clones are missing; in checked studies, unresolved V genes explain under half, and the rest has no known cause. Within this sample are some 96,000 clones, with approximately 93% of them counted one time only. The ten largest clones add up to about 7.3% of the sample.

The receptor chain draws on TRBV4-1 and TRBJ2-1, and 10 junctional nucleotides match TRBD1. Specimen: blood. The origin of this receptor is a man between 18 and 35 years old in good health. Here is the DNA: TGCGCCAGCAGCCAGGGGACAGGGGTGGGCAATGAGCAGTTCTTC. Translated, this gives CASSQGTGVGNEQFF.